This record concerns one TCR beta chain sequence. How the authors handled the data: Reference gene primer amplification in the assay estimated nucleated cell counts. Assay: immunoSEQ multiplex PCR; the TCRdb copy retains only in-frame clones and omits some. V and J calls and clone size are copied from that table; D and trimming were computed from the DNA. Of under 60,000 clones in the sample, 75% to 90% were seen once. This sample was included in a study of blood T cell repertoires in COVID-19. Background on the study: The study drew acute and convalescent COVID-19 samples from the United States, Italy and Spain. T cells, B-cell-depleted T cells, or PBMCs supplied cDNA or gDNA.

From germline, CDR1 is SGHDT and CDR2 YYEEEE. Trimming removed 4 bases from V and 8 bases from J; junction bases left unmatched: 7. CDR3 length: 13 amino acids. This chain uses TRBV5-6 with TRBJ1-2; TRBD1 agrees at 8 bases. The specimen sequenced was peripheral blood. This TCR was sampled from a man aged 65-85 years with acute or convalescent COVID-19. CDR3 region: CASSPDRVGGYTF. CDR3 sequence (DNA): TGTGCCAGCAGCCCGGACAGGGTTGGAGGCTACACCTTC.